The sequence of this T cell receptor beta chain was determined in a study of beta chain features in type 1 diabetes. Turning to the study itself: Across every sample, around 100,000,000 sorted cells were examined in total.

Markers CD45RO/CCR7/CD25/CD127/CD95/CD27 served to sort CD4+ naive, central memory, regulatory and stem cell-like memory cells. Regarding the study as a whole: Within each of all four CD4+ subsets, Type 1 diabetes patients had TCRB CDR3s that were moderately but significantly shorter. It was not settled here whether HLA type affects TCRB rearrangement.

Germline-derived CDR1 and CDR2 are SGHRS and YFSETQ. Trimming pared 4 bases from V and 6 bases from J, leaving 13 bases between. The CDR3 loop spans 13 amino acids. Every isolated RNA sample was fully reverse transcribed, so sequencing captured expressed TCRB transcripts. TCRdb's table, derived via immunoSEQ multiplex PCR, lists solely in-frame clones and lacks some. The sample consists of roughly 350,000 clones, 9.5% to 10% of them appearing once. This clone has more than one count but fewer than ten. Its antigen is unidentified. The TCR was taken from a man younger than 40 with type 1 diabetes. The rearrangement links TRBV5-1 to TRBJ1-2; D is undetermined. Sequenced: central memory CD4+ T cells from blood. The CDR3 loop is CASSPPVRDGYTF. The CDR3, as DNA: TGCGCCAGCAGCCCCCCAGTCCGCGATGGCTACACCTTC. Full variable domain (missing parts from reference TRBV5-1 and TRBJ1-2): KAGVTQTPRYLIKTRGQQVTLSCSPISGHRSVSWYQQTPGQGLQFLFEYFSETQRNKGNFPGRFSGRQFSNSRSEMNVSTLELGDSALYLCASSPPVRDGYTFGSGTRLTVV.